The 32 T cell receptor beta chains reported below all come from one sample, sequenced in a study of cytomegalovirus exposure and HLA in healthy donors. This PCR relied on a set of 60 Vbeta primers and 13 Jbeta primers. This table comes from immunoSEQ multiplex PCR, and its TCRdb copy is limited to in-frame clones, with some not included. Of around 120,000 clones in the sample, 79% were seen once. Sequenced: PBMCs. These receptors all stem from a man aged 25-40 years in good health and CMV-seropositive.

This clone has only a few counts. The sample contains more than one DNA sequence encoding this CDR3. The chain recombines TRBV7-2 with TRBJ2-1, with 9 positions matching TRBD2. CDR3 size: 15 residues. J lost 5 bases, V lost 1 base, and 3 bases had no gene match. Germline CDR1 SGHTA, CDR2 FQGNSA. The CDR3 DNA sequence: TGTGCCAGCAGCTTAGGGCTAGCGGGGAACAATGAGCAGTTCTTC. This codes for CASSLGLAGNNEQFF. Full variable domain (missing parts from reference TRBV7-2 and TRBJ2-1): GAGVSQSPSNKVTEKGKDVELRCDPISGHTALYWYRQSLGQGLEFLIYFQGNSAPDKSGLPSDRFSAERTGGSVSTLTIQRTQQEDSAVYLCASSLGLAGNNEQFFGPGTRLTVL.

With regard to this clone: A junction end diverges from the germline sequence, so it may reflect a read error. The rearrangement joins TRBV6-5 to TRBJ2-1; a weak D match, TRBD2 (6 bases). This CDR3 has 14 residues. Germline V gene data show CDR1 as MNHEY and CDR2 as SVGAGI. CDR3 in DNA: TGTGCCAGCAGAGTCCGGGACTCCCACAATGAGCAGTTCTTC. It specifies CASRVRDSHNEQFF.

The chain joins TRBV6-1 to TRBJ2-7, with TRBD2 matching 10 bases. There are 15 residues in the CDR3. From germline, CDR1 is MNHNS and CDR2 SASEGT. Losses at the gene ends were 0 bases for V and 2 bases for J; bases not matched to a gene: 1. The CDR3 protein is CASSEALAGAYEQYF. CDR3 DNA sequence: TGTGCCAGCAGTGAAGCGCTAGCGGGGGCCTACGAGCAGTACTTC.

The chain uses TRBV14 and TRBJ2-7; 8 bases map to TRBD2. J was trimmed by 4 bases and V by 3 bases; bases with no gene match: 11. The CDR3 spans 16 residues. Germline CDR1 and CDR2: SGHDN and FVKESK. The CDR3 reads CASSQGGLAFCYEQYF. CDR3 nucleotides: TGTGCCAGCAGCCAGGGAGGACTAGCCTTTTGTTACGAGCAGTACTTC. The full variable domain, completed using reference TRBV14 and TRBJ2-7, is EAGVTQFPSHSVIEKGQTVTLRCDPISGHDNLYWYRRVMGKEIKFLLHFVKESKQDESGMPNNRFLAERTGGTYSTLKVQPAELEDSGVYFCASSQGGLAFCYEQYFGPGTRLTVT.

The chain links TRBV11-1 to TRBJ2-3; the D gene is possibly TRBD2 (7 bases). Trimming shortened V by 4 bases and J by 3 bases, and 20 bases separated the two germline ends. The length of the CDR3 is 17 residues. The germline gives CDR1 SGHAT, CDR2 FQDESV (reference sequence). The CDR3 sequence: CASSSPRRGGDTDTQYF. DNA for the CDR3: TGTGCCAGCAGCTCTCCCCGGAGGGGGGGCGATACAGATACGCAGTATTTT.

The chain joins TRBV15 to TRBJ1-2; D is possibly TRBD1 (5 bases). This CDR3 has 15 amino acids. Trimming left V 7 bases short and J 0 bases short, with 15 bases between. The germline V gene encodes CDR1 LNHNV and CDR2 YYDKDF (reference sequence). CDR3 in DNA: TGTGCCACCAAGGGGCGGCCTACAACTAACTATGGCTACACCTTC. Protein product: CATKGRPTTNYGYTF.

The chain employs TRBV11-2 and TRBJ1-1; weak D call: TRBD1 (5 bases). Germline CDR1 and CDR2: SGHAT and FQNNGV. The V and J ends lost 1 base and 11 bases respectively, with 8 bases between them. The CDR3 contains 11 residues. As DNA, the CDR3 is TGTGCCAGCAGCTTAGCGGAGGGGGCTTTCTTT. It specifies CASSLAEGAFF.

The CDR3 here is CASSLDGLTNYGYTF. As DNA, the CDR3 is TGTGCCAGCAGCTTGGACGGACTGACTAACTATGGCTACACCTTC. This chain links TRBV5-8 with TRBJ1-2; no clear D. The CDR3 runs to 15 residues. Trimming pared 0 bases from V and 0 bases from J, leaving 9 bases between. CDR1 SGHTS and CDR2 YDEGEE come from the germline V gene.

The CDR3 region has the DNA TGTGCCAGCAGCTTAGCGGGGGGAAGCTACGAGCAGTACTTC. Translated, it gives CASSLAGGSYEQYF. The chain couples TRBV11-2 to TRBJ2-7; 7 bases are a match to TRBD2. V lost 1 base to trimming and J lost 3 bases; unmatched junction nucleotides: 3. The germline V gene encodes CDR1 SGHAT and CDR2 FQNNGV. The CDR3 sequence is 14 residues long.

This clone was seen only a few times. The gene calls are TRBV4-3 and TRBJ2-7; possible D gene TRBD2, 6 bases. This CDR3 spans 17 amino acids. With 4 bases removed from V and 7 bases from J, the gap between germline ends came to 26 bases. The germline V gene has CDR1 LGHNA and CDR2 YSLEER. CDR3 bases: TGCGCCAGCAGCCCGGATTGGTCGGACGGGAGTATGTGGGAGCAGTACTTC. Translation gives CASSPDWSDGSMWEQYF.

This clone showed up just a few times. The chain joins TRBV5-4 to TRBJ2-7; 10 bases are a match to TRBD1. The CDR3 runs 14 residues. In germline, CDR1 is SGHNT, CDR2 YYREEE (reference sequence). Trimming at V came to 5 bases and at J to 2 bases, leaving 4 bases not matched to a gene. In DNA form, the CDR3 reads TGTGCCAGCAGTTCCGGGACAGGGGCCTACGAGCAGTACTTC. It yields the protein CASSSGTGAYEQYF.

The CDR3 spells CASSQKQFPYGYTF. The CDR3 region has the DNA TGCGCCAGCAGCCAAAAACAGTTCCCTTATGGCTACACCTTC. The rearrangement links TRBV4-3 to TRBJ1-2, with D unresolved. The CDR3 is made up of 14 amino acids. Germline CDR1 reads LGHNA; CDR2 reads YSLEER. With 2 bases removed from V and 5 bases from J, the gap between germline ends came to 12 bases.

This clone was seen just once. V and J are TRBV25-1 and TRBJ2-7; 9 nucleotides agree with TRBD1. This CDR3 spans 16 amino acids. Germline V CDR1 and CDR2: MGHDK, SYGVNS. The ends lost 4 bases at V and 3 bases at J; junction bases unmatched: 10. The CDR3 DNA sequence: TGTGCCAGCAGTGCACCCGATCAGACAGGGGGCTACGAGCAGTACTTC. This gives the protein CASSAPDQTGGYEQYF.

This clone was seen a few times. J is TRBJ2-6 and V is TRBV27; no clear D. V was cut by 4 bases and J by 0 bases, with 7 bases left in between. The CDR3 runs 15 residues. Germline V gives CDR1 MNHEY, CDR2 SMNVEV (reference sequence). In DNA form, the CDR3 reads TGTGCCAGCAGTTCTCTCGGCTCTGGGGCCAACGTCCTGACTTTC. Translation gives CASSSLGSGANVLTF.

The V and J genes are TRBV5-1 and TRBJ2-3; 9 bases line up with TRBD1. With 2 bases clipped from V and 5 bases from J, the junction kept 12 bases outside the gene matches. This CDR3 comprises 17 residues. CDR1 is SGHRS, CDR2 YFSETQ, per germline. The CDR3 loop is CASSFRGTGSFLDTQYF. In nucleotides, the CDR3 is TGCGCCAGCAGCTTTAGGGGGACAGGGAGTTTTCTAGATACGCAGTATTTT.

This clone was picked up a small number of times. The CDR3 DNA is TGTGCCAGTAGTATCCGGACAGGGGGCGAGCAGTACTTC. Translating it yields CASSIRTGGEQYF. The chain joins TRBV19 to TRBJ2-7; TRBD1 matches at 10 bases. This CDR3 contains 13 residues. Per germline, CDR1 LNHDA and CDR2 SQIVND (reference sequence). J was trimmed by 6 bases and V by 3 bases; bases with no gene match: 2.

This chain links TRBV11-3 with TRBJ1-5; possibly TRBD1 for D (5 bases). V was pared by 0 bases and J by 2 bases, with 11 bases between. From germline, CDR1 is SGHNT and CDR2 YENEEA. The CDR3 sequence is 16 residues long. The CDR3 region has the DNA TGTGCCAGCAGCTTAGACGGGGGGGGAGGCAATCAGCCCCAGCATTTT. Protein product: CASSLDGGGGNQPQHF.

This chain connects TRBV4-2 to TRBJ2-5; the match to TRBD2 covers 12 bases. J gave up 10 bases and V 2 bases, and 8 bases lay outside the gene matches. Germline assignment: CDR1 LGHNA and CDR2 YNFKEQ. The CDR3 covers 15 residues. The CDR3 coding sequence is TGTGCCAGCAGCCAATCTAGCGGGGGGGACTGGGACCAGTACTTC. Its translation: CASSQSSGGDWDQYF.

The V gene is TRBV11-3, the J gene TRBJ2-1; 7 bases align to TRBD1. CDR1 SGHNT and CDR2 YENEEA come from the germline V gene. The CDR3 sequence is 14 residues long. With V trimmed by 7 bases and J by 4 bases, 7 bases remained unmatched. CDR3: CASTGQHVYNEQFF. The DNA of the CDR3 is TGTGCCAGCACGGGACAGCACGTTTACAATGAGCAGTTCTTC.

This chain joins TRBV19 and TRBJ2-2; the match to TRBD1 covers 8 bases. V was pared by 4 bases and J by 3 bases, with 4 bases of the junction left unmatched. The CDR3 sequence is 15 residues long. Germline V gene sequence: CDR1 LNHDA, CDR2 SQIVND (reference sequence). This chain's CDR3 is CASSRTGIYTGELFF. The CDR3 DNA is TGTGCCAGTAGTAGGACAGGGATTTACACCGGGGAGCTGTTTTTT. Complete variable domain (other parts from reference TRBV19 and TRBJ2-2): DGGITQSPKYLFRKEGQNVTLSCEQNLNHDAMYWYRQDPGQGLRLIYYSQIVNDFQKGDIAEGYSVSREKKESFPLTVTSAQKNPTAFYLCASSRTGIYTGELFFGEGSRLTVL.

The chain has TRBV4-3 and TRBJ1-6; weak D call: TRBD1 (5 bases). CDR1 and CDR2 (germline): LGHNA, YSLEER. Trimming took 1 base from V and 8 from J, leaving 9 bases between them. The CDR3 is 14 amino acids. The CDR3 nucleotides are TGCGCCAGCAGCCAAGTGACGGGGGATTCACCCCTCCACTTT. It translates to CASSQVTGDSPLHF.

This sequence joins TRBV21-1 and TRBJ2-1; the table's D gene call, TRBD2, was not cross checked with the DNA. TRBV21-1 counts as a pseudogene. The length of the CDR3 is 16 residues. CDR3 sequence: CASSGGLAGCENEQFF. In DNA form, the CDR3 reads TGTGCCAGCAGCGGGGGACTAGCGGGGTGTGAAAATGAGCAGTTCTTC.

This chain links TRBV7-6 with TRBJ2-7; TRBD1 matches at 9 bases. The germline V gene has CDR1 SGHVS and CDR2 FNYEAQ. This CDR3 spans 15 amino acids. J was trimmed by 1 base and V by 5 bases; bases with no gene match: 6. The CDR3 spells CASSPWDRESYEQYF. The CDR3 region has the DNA TGTGCCAGCAGCCCCTGGGACAGGGAATCCTACGAGCAGTACTTC.

This clone was seen more than once but under ten times. This sequence joins TRBV11-1 and TRBJ2-7, with 7 positions matching TRBD1. This CDR3 is 13 amino acids long. The V gene's germline CDR1 is SGHAT and CDR2 FQDESV (reference sequence). Germline trimming cut 2 bases from V and 3 bases from J; bases unmatched to any gene: 1. DNA of the CDR3: TGTGCCAGCAGCTTAACAGGGGACTACGAGCAGTACTTC. Its protein is CASSLTGDYEQYF. Full variable domain (missing parts from reference TRBV11-1 and TRBJ2-7): EAEVAQSPRYKITEKSQAVAFWCDPISGHATLYWYRQILGQGPELLVQFQDESVVDDSQLPKDRFSAERLKGVDSTLKIQPAELGDSAMYLCASSLTGDYEQYFGPGTRLTVT.

The rearrangement uses TRBV14 and TRBJ2-5, with D maybe TRBD2 (6 bases). CDR1 and CDR2 from the germline V gene are SGHDN and FVKESK. Trimming removed 4 bases from V and 4 bases from J, with 10 bases in between. The CDR3 consists of 13 residues. CDR3 sequence: CASSPSGVETQYF. CDR3 in DNA: TGTGCCAGCAGCCCCTCGGGGGTAGAGACCCAGTACTTC.

This clone was detected once. V gene TRBV5-1 combines with J gene TRBJ1-1; tentatively, D is TRBD1 (6 bases). Germline V gives CDR1 SGHRS, CDR2 YFSETQ. Trimming cost V 0 bases and J 4 bases, with 13 bases left between them. The CDR3 loop spans 15 amino acids. The CDR3 loop reads CASSLEILGGTEAFF. DNA for the CDR3: TGCGCCAGCAGCTTGGAAATCCTAGGGGGCACTGAAGCTTTCTTT.

The chain recombines TRBV9 with TRBJ2-2; TRBD1 is a possible D gene (6 bases). V was shortened by 4 bases and J by 5 bases, with 18 bases between the two germline ends. CDR3 length: 16 residues. Looked up from germline, CDR1 is SGDLS and CDR2 is YYNGEE. CDR3 coding DNA: TGTGCCAGCAGCATACCCAGCCTTCAGGGGACCGGGGAGCTGTTTTTT. Translation gives CASSIPSLQGTGELFF.

The rearrangement uses TRBV9 and TRBJ2-7; 7 bases line up with TRBD2. The V and J ends lost 0 bases and 3 bases, in that order; junction bases with no gene match: 3. Germline CDR1 reads SGDLS; CDR2 reads YYNGEE. This CDR3 comprises 14 residues. The DNA of the CDR3 is TGTGCCAGCAGCGTAGGGCGGGGGAACTACGAGCAGTACTTC. Its protein is CASSVGRGNYEQYF.

The chain combines TRBV5-1 with TRBJ2-5; 10 nucleotides align to TRBD2. Germline values: CDR1 SGHRS, CDR2 YFSETQ. The CDR3 has 16 amino acids. Germline trimming cut 1 base from V and 5 bases from J; bases unmatched to any gene: 8. CDR3 region: CASSLNPLAGVETQYF. The CDR3 DNA follows: TGCGCCAGCAGCTTGAATCCCCTAGCGGGGGTTGAGACCCAGTACTTC.

This chain joins TRBV7-2 and TRBJ2-3, with D hard to call. This CDR3 is built from 14 residues. Trimming pared 3 bases from V and 2 bases from J, leaving 9 bases between. The germline V gene encodes CDR1 SGHTA and CDR2 FQGNSA. In DNA, the CDR3 is TGTGCCAGCAGCTTCCCACTTTCCACAGATACGCAGTATTTT. Its translation is CASSFPLSTDTQYF. The complete variable domain, with remaining parts taken from reference TRBV7-2 and TRBJ2-3, reads GAGVSQSPSNKVTEKGKDVELRCDPISGHTALYWYRQSLGQGLEFLIYFQGNSAPDKSGLPSDRFSAERTGGSVSTLTIQRTQQEDSAVYLCASSFPLSTDTQYFGPGTRLTVL.

The V gene is TRBV5-1, the J gene TRBJ2-7; 7 bases align to TRBD1. Germline V lookup: CDR1 SGHRS, CDR2 YFSETQ. The CDR3 loop spans 15 amino acids. V was pared by 3 bases and J by 3 bases, with 9 bases of the junction left unmatched. The CDR3 DNA follows: TGCGCCAGCAGCTCACAGGGGATCACGAGCTACGAGCAGTACTTC. Translation gives CASSSQGITSYEQYF.

This clone is a singleton in its sample. V gene TRBV11-3 combines with J gene TRBJ2-7; 8 nucleotides line up with TRBD1. This CDR3 spans 15 amino acids. V was clipped by 3 bases and J by 2 bases; unmatched bases: 6. CDR1 and CDR2 (germline): SGHNT, YENEEA. The CDR3 spells CASSLAGTGPYEQYF. DNA for the CDR3: TGTGCCAGCAGCTTGGCCGGGACAGGTCCCTACGAGCAGTACTTC.